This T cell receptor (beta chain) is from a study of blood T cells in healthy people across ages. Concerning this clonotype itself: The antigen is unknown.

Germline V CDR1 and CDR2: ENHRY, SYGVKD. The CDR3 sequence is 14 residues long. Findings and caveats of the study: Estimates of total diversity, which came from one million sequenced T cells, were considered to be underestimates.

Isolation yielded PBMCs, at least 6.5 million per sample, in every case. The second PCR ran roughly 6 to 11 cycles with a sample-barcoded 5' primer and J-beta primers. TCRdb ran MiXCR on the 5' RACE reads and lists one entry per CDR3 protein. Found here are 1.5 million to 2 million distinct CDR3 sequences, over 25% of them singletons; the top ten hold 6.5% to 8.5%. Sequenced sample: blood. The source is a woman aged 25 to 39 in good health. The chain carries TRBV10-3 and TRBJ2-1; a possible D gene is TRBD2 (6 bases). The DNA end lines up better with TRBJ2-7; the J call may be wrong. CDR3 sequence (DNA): TGTGCCATCAGTGATCTTAGCGGTTACAATGAGCAGTACTTC. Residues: CAISDLSGYNEQYF.